Listed below are T cell receptor beta chains from one sample, sequenced in a study of T-cell reconstitution after alpha-beta-depleted transplantation in children. MiXCR, run by TCRdb on the PCR reads, gives a single entry per CDR3 protein. This table holds about 350,000 distinct CDR3 sequences, around 16% found once. Sequenced material: PBMCs, mostly from graft donor cells, taken 360 days after TCRalphabeta/CD19-depleted stem cell transplant. The receptors derive from a male patient aged 2-15 years who had a stem cell transplant for acute lymphoblastic leukemia, so the T cells may come from the graft donor. CDR3s include the opening cysteine and the closing phenylalanine or tryptophan. The D gene is left open where the match is weak. Clone size appears in some rows only: once, few, many, or a class for an expanded clone.

size: .
D: TRBD1
V: TRBV5-6
J: TRBJ2-7
DNA: TGTGCCAGCAGCTTATTCGTCACCGTTCGAGACAGGGTCTACGAGCAGTACTTC
CDR3: CASSLFVTVRDRVYEQYF

size: .
D: TRBD1
V: TRBV7-6
J: TRBJ2-3
DNA: TGTGCCAGCAGCCTCCCTCGAGGGGGCCCAGATACGCAGTATTTT
CDR3: CASSLPRGGPDTQYF

size: .
D: .
V: TRBV3-1
J: TRBJ2-5
DNA: TGTGCCAGCAGCCAAGCCAGGGCCCCACAAGAGACCCAGTACTTC
CDR3: CASSQARAPQETQYF

size: .
D: TRBD1
V: TRBV20-1
J: TRBJ2-2
DNA: TGCAGTGCTCCTTACTCGGGACAGGGTAACACCGGGGAGCTGTTTTTT
CDR3: CSAPYSGQGNTGELFF

size: few
D: TRBD2
V: TRBV28
J: TRBJ2-3
DNA: TGTGCCAGCAGTTTATTTCGTCGAATAGCGGGACTAGCGGGAGTCTCAGGAGATACGCAGTATTTT
CDR3: CASSLFRRIAGLAGVSGDTQYF

size: .
D: TRBD1
V: TRBV6-2/TRBV6-3
J: TRBJ2-7
DNA: TGTGCCAGCTGCCTCCTGGGACAGGGGACCTACGAGCAGTACTTC
CDR3: CASCLLGQGTYEQYF

size: few
D: .
V: TRBV27
J: TRBJ2-6
DNA: TGTGCCAGCAGAATTAATTCCTCACCTTGGGACGCTGGGGCCAACGTCCTGACTTTC
CDR3: CASRINSSPWDAGANVLTF

size: .
D: TRBD1
V: TRBV4-3
J: TRBJ2-7
DNA: TGCGCCAGCAGCCCCCGGGACAGCCTCTACGAGCAGTACTTC
CDR3: CASSPRDSLYEQYF

size: few
D: .
V: TRBV19
J: TRBJ2-1
DNA: TGTGCCAGTAGTCGGCCGTCCACCTACAATGAGCAGTTCTTC
CDR3: CASSRPSTYNEQFF

size: .
D: TRBD2
V: TRBV7-2
J: TRBJ2-7
DNA: TGTGCCAGCAGCTTAGCCGGGACTAGCAACAGGGTGGGGCAGTACTTC
CDR3: CASSLAGTSNRVGQYF